This TCR beta chain emerged from a study of response to subunit inactivated influenza vaccine. TCRdb fed the RT-PCR reads into MiXCR, producing one record per CDR3 protein. The sample holds 280,000 or so distinct CDR3 sequences, roughly a fifth seen once. This clonotype was picked up many times. The antigen remains unidentified. Study conclusions and caveats: The authors proposed limited new T cell recruitment per seasonal influenza vaccination.

Trimming cost V 6 bases and J 5 bases, with 13 bases left between them. The CDR3 has 13 residues. Germline V gene data show CDR1 as SGHDT and CDR2 as YYEEEE. This TCR derives from a man aged 50-75 years who received an inactivated influenza vaccine. This chain links TRBV5-6 with TRBJ2-3; D is tentatively TRBD1 or TRBD2 (6 bases each). The source was PBMCs from blood, collected roughly 20 months after vaccination. CDR3 loop: CASNPGAIDTQYF. The CDR3 DNA follows: TGTGCCAGCAACCCGGGGGCCATAGATACGCAGTATTTT.